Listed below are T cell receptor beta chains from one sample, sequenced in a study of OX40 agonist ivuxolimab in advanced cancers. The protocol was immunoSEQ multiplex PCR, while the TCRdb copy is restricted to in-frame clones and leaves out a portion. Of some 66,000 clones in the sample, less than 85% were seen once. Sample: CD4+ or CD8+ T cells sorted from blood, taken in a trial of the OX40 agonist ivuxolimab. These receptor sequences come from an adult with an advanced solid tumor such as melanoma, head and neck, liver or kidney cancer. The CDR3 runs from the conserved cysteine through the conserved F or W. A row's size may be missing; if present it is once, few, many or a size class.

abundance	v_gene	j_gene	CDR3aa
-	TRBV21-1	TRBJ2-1	CASSILAGGNEQFF
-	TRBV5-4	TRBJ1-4	CASSLVTNEKLFF
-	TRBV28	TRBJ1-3	CASTFSDFSSGNTIYF
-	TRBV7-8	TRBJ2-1	CASSAQYNEQFF
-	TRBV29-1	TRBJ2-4	CSVEIFQDIQYF
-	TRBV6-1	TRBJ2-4	CASSEKGRQNIQYF
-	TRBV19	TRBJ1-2	CASSITGHGYTF
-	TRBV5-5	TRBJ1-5	CASSPGASGPYSNQPQHF
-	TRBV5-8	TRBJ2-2	CASLPRWGRTGELFF
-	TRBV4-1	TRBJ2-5	CASSLKGYETQYF
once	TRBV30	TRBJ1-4	CAWSVMAGEKLFF
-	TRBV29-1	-	CSVSGGAYNEQFF
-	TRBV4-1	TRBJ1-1	CASSQFDGRNTEAFF
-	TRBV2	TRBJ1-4	CASSPRTGYNEKLFF
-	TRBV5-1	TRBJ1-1	CASSSRTGNTEAFF
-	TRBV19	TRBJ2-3	CASSWGRDTDTQYF
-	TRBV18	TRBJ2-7	CASSPLAGGHLSYEQYF
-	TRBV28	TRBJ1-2	CASSFYRGANYGYTF
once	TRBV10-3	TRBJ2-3	CAIGSKQGAPTDTQYF
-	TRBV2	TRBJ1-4	CASTVFGYNEKLFF
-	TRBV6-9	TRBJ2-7	CASSQDSEQYF
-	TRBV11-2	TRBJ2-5	CASSLLRWDRPQETQYF
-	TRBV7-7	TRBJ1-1	CASSLTQGSEAFF
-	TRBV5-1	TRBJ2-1	CASGETNNEQFF
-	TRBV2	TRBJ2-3	CASNGETRTDTQYF
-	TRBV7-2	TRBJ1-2	CASSLGFGGYTF
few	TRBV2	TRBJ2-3	CASSPGTGFLTDTQYF
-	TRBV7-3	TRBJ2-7	CASSPTLPQVPPYEQYF
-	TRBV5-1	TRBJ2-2	CASSSGINTGELFF
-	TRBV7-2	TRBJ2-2	CASSGPGELFF
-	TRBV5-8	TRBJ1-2	CASSPRPLSRANYGYTF
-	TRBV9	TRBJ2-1	CASSVTSYEQFF
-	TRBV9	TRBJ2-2	CASSFRLASAGELFF
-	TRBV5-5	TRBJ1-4	CASRSTQGAKEKLFF
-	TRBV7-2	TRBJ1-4	CASSLSLGQGREKLFF
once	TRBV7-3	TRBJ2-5	CASSVSGESFTQYF
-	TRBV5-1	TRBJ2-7	CASRATGVYEQYF
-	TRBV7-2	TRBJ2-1	CASSHGSYNEQFF
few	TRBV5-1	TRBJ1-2	CASSFAQGPAGYTF
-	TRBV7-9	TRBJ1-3	CASSSQGNSGNTIYF
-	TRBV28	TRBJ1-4	CASSPNGVANEKLFF
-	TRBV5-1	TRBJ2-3	CASSAGGITDTQYF
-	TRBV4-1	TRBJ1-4	CASSRGQGFGEKLFF
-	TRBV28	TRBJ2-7	CASSFVGGRFYEQYF
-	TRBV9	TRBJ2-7	CASSLRGGYEQYF
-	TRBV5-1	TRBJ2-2	CASSPQGAGELFF
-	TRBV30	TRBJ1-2	CAWSQPQGNYGYTF
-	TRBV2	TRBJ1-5	CASRRSDSNQPQHF
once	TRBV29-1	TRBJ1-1	CSVEVAMNTEAFF
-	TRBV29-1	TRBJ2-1	CSGSRRYNEQFF
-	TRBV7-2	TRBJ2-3	CASSFTFTDTQYF
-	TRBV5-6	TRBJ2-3	CASSLVGGGGDTQYF
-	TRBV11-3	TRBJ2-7	CASSGTGYDEQYF
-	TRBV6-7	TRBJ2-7	CASSYVAGRAPYEQYF
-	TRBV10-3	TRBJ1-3	CAISGDRRSGNTIYF
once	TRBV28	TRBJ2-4	CASSLRGPTKNIQYF
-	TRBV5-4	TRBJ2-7	CASSPGGDRGPYEQYF
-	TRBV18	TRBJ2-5	CASSPTVRGEMGTQYF
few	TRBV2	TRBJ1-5	CASSASNQPQHF
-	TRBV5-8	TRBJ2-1	CASSHRGNSYNEQFF